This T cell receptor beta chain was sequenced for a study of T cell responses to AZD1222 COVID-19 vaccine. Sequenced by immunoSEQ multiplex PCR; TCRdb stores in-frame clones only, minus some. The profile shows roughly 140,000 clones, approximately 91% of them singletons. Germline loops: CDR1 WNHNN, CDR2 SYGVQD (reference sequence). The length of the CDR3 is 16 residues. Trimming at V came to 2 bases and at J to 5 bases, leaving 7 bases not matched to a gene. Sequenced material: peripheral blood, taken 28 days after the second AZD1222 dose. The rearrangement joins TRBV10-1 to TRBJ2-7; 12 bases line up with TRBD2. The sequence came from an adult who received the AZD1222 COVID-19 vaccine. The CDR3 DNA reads TGCGCCAGCAGTGAGGCTAGCGGGGGGGCCTTGCACGAGCAGTACTTC. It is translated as CASSEASGGALHEQYF.